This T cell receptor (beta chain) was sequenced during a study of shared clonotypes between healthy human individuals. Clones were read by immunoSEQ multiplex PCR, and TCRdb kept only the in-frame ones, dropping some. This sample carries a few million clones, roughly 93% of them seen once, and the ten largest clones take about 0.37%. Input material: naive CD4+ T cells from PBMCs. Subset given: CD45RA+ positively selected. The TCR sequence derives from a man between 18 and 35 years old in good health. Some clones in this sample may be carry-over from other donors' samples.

The CDR3 loop reads CASSVPGGVTQYF. In nucleotides, the CDR3 is TGCGCCAGCAGTGTCCCCGGGGGCGTTACGCAGTATTTT. The chain uses TRBV10-2 and TRBJ2-3, with D perhaps given as TRBD1 or TRBD2 (6 bases each). Germline values: CDR1 WSHSY, CDR2 SAAADI. The CDR3 is made up of 13 amino acids. V was trimmed by 4 bases and J by 8 bases, leaving 13 bases between them.